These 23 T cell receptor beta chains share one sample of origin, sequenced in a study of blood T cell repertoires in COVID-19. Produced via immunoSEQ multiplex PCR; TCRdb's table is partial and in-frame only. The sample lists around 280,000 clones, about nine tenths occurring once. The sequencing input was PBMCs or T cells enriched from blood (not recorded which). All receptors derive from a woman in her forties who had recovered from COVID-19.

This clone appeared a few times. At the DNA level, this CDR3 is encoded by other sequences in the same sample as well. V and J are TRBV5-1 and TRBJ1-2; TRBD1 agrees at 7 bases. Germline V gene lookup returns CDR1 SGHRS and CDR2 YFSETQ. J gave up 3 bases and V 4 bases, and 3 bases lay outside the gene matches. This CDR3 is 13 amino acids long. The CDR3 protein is CASSPTGDYGYTF. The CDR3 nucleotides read TGCGCCAGCAGCCCAACAGGGGACTATGGCTACACCTTC.

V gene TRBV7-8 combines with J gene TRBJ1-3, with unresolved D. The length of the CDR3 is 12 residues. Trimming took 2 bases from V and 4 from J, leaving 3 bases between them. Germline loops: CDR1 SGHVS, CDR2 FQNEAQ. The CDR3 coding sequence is TGTGCCAGCAGCTTATCGGGAAACACCATATATTTT. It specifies CASSLSGNTIYF.

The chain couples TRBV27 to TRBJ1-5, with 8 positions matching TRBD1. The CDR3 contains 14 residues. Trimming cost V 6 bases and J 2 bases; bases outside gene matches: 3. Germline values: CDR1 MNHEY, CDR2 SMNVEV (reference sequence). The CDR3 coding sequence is TGTGCCAGCAGCGGACAGGGAGGCAATCAGCCCCAGCATTTT. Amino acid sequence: CASSGQGGNQPQHF.

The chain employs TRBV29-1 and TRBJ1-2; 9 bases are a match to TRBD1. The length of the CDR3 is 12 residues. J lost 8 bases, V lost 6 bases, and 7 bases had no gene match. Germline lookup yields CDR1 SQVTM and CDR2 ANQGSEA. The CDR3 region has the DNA TGCAGCGTCGGAAGGACAGGGGACGGCTACACCTTC. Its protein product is CSVGRTGDGYTF.

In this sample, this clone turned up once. CDR3 in amino acids: CASSLQNTEAFF. For the CDR3, the DNA is TGCGCCAGCAGTTTACAGAACACTGAAGCTTTCTTT. V is TRBV5-1 and J is TRBJ1-1; D uncertain. CDR1 is SGHRS and CDR2 is YFSETQ in the germline V gene. The CDR3 contains 12 residues. With 5 bases removed from V and 1 base from J, the gap between germline ends came to 6 bases.

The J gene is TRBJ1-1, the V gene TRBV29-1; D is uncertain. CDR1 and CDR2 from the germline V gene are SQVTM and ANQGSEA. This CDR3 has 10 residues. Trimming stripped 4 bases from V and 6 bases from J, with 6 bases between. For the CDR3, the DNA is TGCAGCGTTGTGGCCGCTGAAGCTTTCTTT. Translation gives CSVVAAEAFF.

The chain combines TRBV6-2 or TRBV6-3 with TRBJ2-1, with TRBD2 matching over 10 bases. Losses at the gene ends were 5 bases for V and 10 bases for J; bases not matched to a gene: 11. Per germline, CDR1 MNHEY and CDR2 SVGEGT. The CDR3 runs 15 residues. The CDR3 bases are TGTGCCAGCAGTCCCGGACTAGCGGAAGGAGCCGAGCAGTTCTTC. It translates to CASSPGLAEGAEQFF.

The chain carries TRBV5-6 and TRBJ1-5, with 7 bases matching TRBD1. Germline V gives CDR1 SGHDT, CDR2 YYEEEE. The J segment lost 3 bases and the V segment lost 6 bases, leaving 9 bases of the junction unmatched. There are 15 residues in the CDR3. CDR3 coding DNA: TGTGCCAGCACGGTCTTTGACAGGGACAATCAGCCCCAGCATTTT. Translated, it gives CASTVFDRDNQPQHF.

The CDR3 protein is CASSLRGEAFF. The CDR3 nucleotides read TGTGCCAGTAGTCTCAGGGGGGAGGCTTTCTTT. The chain recombines TRBV19 with TRBJ1-1, with TRBD1 matching 7 bases. J gave up 11 bases and V 5 bases, and 5 bases lay outside the gene matches. Germline-derived CDR1 and CDR2 are LNHDA and SQIVND (reference sequence). The CDR3 spans 11 residues.

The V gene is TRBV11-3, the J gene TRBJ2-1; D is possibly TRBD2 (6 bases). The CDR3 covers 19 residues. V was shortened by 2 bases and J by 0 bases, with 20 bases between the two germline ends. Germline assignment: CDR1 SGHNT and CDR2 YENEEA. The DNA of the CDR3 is TGTGCCAGCAGCTTATCATTCGTAGCGGATGGCTCCTCCTACAATGAGCAGTTCTTC. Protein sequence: CASSLSFVADGSSYNEQFF. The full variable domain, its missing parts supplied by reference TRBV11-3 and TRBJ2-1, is EAGVVQSPRYKIIEKKQPVAFWCNPISGHNTLYWYLQNLGQGPELLIRYENEEAVDDSQLPKDRFSAERLKGVDSTLKIQPAELGDSAVYLCASSLSFVADGSSYNEQFFGPGTRLTVL.

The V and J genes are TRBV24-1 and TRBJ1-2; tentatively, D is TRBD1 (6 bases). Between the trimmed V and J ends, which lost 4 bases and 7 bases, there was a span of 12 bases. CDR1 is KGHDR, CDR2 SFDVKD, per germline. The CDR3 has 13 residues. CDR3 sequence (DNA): TGTGCCACCAGTGAAGTACAGGGTAGTGGCTACACCTTC. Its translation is CATSEVQGSGYTF.

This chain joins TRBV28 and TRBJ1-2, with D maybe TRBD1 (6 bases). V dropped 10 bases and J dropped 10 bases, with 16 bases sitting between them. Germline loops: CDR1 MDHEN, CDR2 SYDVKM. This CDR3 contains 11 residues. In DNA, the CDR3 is TGTGCCACGAGAAAGGACAGCTACTACACCTTC. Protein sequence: CATRKDSYYTF.

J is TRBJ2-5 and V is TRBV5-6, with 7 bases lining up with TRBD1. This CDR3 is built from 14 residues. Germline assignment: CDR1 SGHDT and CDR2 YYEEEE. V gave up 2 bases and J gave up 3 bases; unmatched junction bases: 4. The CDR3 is CASSLGTAKETQYF. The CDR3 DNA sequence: TGTGCCAGCAGCTTAGGGACAGCCAAAGAGACCCAGTACTTC.

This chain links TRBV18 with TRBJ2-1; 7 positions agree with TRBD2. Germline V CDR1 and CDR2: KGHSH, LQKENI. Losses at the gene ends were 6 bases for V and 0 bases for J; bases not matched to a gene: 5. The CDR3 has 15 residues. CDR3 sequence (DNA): TGTGCCAGCTCGCATAGCGGGCTCTCCTACAATGAGCAGTTCTTC. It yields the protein CASSHSGLSYNEQFF.

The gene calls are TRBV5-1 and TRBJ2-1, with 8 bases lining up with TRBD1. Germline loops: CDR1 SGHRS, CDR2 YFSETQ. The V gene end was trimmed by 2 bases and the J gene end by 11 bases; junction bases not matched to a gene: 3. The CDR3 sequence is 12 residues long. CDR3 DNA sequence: TGCGCCAGCAGCTTTACAGGGGGGAAGCAGTTCTTC. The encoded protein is CASSFTGGKQFF.

The CDR3 DNA reads as TGCGCCAGCAGCTCAACCAGGGGGCTCGTAGGCTACACCTTC. Its translation: CASSSTRGLVGYTF. The rearrangement uses TRBV4-1 and TRBJ1-2, with TRBD1 matching over 8 bases. Germline-derived CDR1 and CDR2 are MGHRA and YSYEKL. The junction had 10 bases not matched to a gene; V was cut back by 5 bases and J by 8 bases. This CDR3 comprises 14 residues.

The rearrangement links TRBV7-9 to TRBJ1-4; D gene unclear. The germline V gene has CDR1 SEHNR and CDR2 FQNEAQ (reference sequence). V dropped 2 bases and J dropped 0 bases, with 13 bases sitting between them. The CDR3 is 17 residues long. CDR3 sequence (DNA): TGTGCCAGCAGCTTATCGGGGAAAGGCACAACTAATGAAAAACTGTTTTTT. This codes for CASSLSGKGTTNEKLFF.

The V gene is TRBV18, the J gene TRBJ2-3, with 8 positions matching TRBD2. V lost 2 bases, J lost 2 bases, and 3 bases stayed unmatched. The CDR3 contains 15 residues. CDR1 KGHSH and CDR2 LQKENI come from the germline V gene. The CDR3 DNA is TGTGCCAGCTCACCATCGGGGGGGACCACAGATACGCAGTATTTT. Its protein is CASSPSGGTTDTQYF.

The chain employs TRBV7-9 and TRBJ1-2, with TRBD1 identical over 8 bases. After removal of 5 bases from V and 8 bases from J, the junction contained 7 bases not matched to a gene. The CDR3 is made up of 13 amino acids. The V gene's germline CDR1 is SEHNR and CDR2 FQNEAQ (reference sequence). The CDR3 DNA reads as TGTGCCAGCAGCCCTGACAGGGGTTACGGCTACACCTTC. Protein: CASSPDRGYGYTF.

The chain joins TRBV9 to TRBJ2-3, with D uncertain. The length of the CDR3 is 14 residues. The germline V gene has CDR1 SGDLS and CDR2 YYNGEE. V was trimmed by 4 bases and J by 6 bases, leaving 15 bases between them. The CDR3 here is CASSFDSIEDTQYF. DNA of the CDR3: TGTGCCAGCAGCTTCGATTCCATTGAGGATACGCAGTATTTT.

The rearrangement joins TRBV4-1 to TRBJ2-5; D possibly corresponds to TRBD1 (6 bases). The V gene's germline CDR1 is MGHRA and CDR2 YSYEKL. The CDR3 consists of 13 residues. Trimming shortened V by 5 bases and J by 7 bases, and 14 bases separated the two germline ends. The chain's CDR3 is CASSTIQGATQYF. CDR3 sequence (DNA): TGCGCCAGCAGCACTATACAGGGTGCGACCCAGTACTTC.

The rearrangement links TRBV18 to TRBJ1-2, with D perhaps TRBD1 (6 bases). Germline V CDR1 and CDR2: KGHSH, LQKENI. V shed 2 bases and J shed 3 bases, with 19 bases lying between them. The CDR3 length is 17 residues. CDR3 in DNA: TGTGCCAGCTCACCATCCCCCCCTAACAGGGCGGACTATGGCTACACCTTC. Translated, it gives CASSPSPPNRADYGYTF.

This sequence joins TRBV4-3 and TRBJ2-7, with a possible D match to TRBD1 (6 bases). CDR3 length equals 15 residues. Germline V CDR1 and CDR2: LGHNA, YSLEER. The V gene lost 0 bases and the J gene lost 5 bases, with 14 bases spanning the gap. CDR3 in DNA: TGCGCCAGCAGCCAAGACAGGGGCTTCGTAAACGAGCAGTACTTC. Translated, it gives CASSQDRGFVNEQYF.